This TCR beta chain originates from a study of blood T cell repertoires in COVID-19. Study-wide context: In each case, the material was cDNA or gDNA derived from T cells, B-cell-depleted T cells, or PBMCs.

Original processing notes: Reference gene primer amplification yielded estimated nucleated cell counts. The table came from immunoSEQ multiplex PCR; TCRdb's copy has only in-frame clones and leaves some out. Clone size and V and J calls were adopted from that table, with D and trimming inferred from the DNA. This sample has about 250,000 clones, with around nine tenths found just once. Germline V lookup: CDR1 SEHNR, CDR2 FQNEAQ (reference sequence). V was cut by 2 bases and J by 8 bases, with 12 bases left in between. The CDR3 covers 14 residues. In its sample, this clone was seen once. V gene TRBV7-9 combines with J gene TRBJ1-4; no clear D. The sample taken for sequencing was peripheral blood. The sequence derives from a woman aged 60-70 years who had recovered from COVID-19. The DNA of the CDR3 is TGTGCCAGCAGCTTACTAAGGGAGGAAGAAAAACTGTTTTTT. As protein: CASSLLREEEKLFF.